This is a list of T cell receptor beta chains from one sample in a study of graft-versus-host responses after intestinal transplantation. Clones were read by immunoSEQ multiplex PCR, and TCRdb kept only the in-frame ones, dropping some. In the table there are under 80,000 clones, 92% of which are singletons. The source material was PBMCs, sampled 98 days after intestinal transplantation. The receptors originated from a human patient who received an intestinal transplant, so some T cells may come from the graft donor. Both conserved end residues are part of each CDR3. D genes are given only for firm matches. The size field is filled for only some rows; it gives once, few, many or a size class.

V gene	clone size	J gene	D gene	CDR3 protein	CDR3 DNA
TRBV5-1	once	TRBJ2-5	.	CASSLANTGIETQYF	TGCGCCAGCAGCTTGGCTAATACAGGGATAGAGACCCAGTACTTC
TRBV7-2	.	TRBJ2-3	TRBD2	CASSKAGSTDTQYF	TGTGCCAGCAGCAAAGCGGGGAGCACAGATACGCAGTATTTT
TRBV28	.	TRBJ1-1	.	CASSLVRPTDAEAFF	TGTGCCAGCAGTTTAGTGCGCCCCACAGACGCCGAAGCTTTCTTT
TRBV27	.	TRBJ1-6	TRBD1	CASTPGTANSPLHF	TGTGCCAGCACCCCTGGGACAGCTAATTCACCCCTCCACTTT
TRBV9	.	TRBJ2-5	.	CASSVDGLRETQYF	TGTGCCAGCAGCGTCGATGGACTGAGGGAGACCCAGTACTTC
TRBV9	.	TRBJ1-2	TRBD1	CASSGYRDRQGYGYTF	TGTGCCAGCAGCGGATACCGGGACAGACAAGGCTATGGCTACACCTTC
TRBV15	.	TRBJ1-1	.	CATSSLRDWTEAFF	TGTGCCACCAGCAGTCTCAGGGATTGGACTGAAGCTTTCTTT
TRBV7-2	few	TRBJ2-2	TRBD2	CASSLVIRKAGANTGELFF	TGTGCCAGCAGCTTAGTAATAAGGAAGGCGGGGGCGAACACCGGGGAGCTGTTTTTT
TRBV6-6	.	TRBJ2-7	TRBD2	CASSLSGEGTFYEQYF	TGTGCCAGCAGTCTCAGTGGGGAGGGGACTTTCTACGAGCAGTACTTC
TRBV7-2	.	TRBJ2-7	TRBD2	CASSLRSSGNYEQYF	TGTGCCAGCAGTCTACGGTCAAGCGGGAACTACGAGCAGTACTTC
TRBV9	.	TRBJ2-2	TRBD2	CASSVGTSGSKNTGELFF	TGTGCCAGCAGCGTAGGGACTAGCGGGAGTAAGAACACCGGGGAGCTGTTTTTT
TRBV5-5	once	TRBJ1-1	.	CASSLGGDTEAFF	TGTGCCAGCAGCTTAGGGGGGGACACTGAAGCTTTCTTT
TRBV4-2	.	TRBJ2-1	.	CASSQDGPAANDNEQFF	TGTGCCAGCAGCCAAGATGGGCCAGCGGCGAACGATAATGAGCAGTTCTTC
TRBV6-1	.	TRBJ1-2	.	CASSEATGLSRGYTF	TGTGCCAGCAGTGAAGCAACAGGGCTATCTAGGGGCTACACCTTC
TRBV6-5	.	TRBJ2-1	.	CASRLGDSYNEQFF	TGTGCCAGCAGGTTGGGGGATTCATACAATGAGCAGTTCTTC
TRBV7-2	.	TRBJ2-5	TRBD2	CASSLPVGTSLLQETQYF	TGTGCCAGCAGCTTACCCGTCGGGACTAGCCTACTCCAAGAGACCCAGTACTTC
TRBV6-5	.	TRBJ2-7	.	CASSQGLAARYEQYF	TGTGCCAGCAGTCAGGGGCTAGCGGCCCGATACGAGCAGTACTTC
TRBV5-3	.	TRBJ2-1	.	CARKLKWANNEQFF	TGTGCCAGAAAACTGAAGTGGGCTAACAATGAGCAGTTCTTC
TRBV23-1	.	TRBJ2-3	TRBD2	CASSQSRLAGVLSDTQYF	TGCGCCAGCAGTCAATCGCGACTAGCGGGAGTGTTGTCAGATACGCAGTATTTT
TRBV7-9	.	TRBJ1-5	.	CASSQGLLSNQPQHF	TGTGCCAGCAGCCAGGGACTCCTTAGCAATCAGCCCCAGCATTTT